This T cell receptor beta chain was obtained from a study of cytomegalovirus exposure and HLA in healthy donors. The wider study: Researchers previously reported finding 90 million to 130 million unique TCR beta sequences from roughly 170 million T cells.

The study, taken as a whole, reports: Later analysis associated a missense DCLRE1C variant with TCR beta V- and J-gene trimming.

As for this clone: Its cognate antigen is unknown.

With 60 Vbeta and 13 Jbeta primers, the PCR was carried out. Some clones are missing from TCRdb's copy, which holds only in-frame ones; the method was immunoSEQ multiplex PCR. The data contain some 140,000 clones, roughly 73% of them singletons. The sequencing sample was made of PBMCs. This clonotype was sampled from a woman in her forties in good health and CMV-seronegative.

The DNA of the CDR3 is TGTGCCATCAGTGAGTCACTGAGGGTAGTTGCAACTAATGAAAAACTGTTTTTT. Amino acid sequence: CAISESLRVVATNEKLFF. V and J are TRBV10-3 and TRBJ1-4; D gene unclear. V dropped 0 bases and J dropped 0 bases, with 14 bases sitting between them. Per the germline V gene, CDR1 is ENHRY and CDR2 is SYGVKD. This CDR3 contains 18 residues.